This TCR beta chain comes out of a study of blood T cell repertoires in COVID-19. Study-level information: From T cells, B-cell-depleted T cells, or PBMCs came the material, which was cDNA or gDNA.

Profiling relied on immunoSEQ multiplex PCR, and the TCRdb table lists in-frame clones only, not all of them. This table has about 80,000 clones, over 80% appearing once. This receptor was taken from a human donor in a cohort sampled during active COVID-19. Sequencing was carried out using peripheral blood.

The CDR3 reads CASSLGGLAGAYQETQYF. CDR3 coding DNA: TGTGCCAGCAGCTTAGGGGGCCTAGCGGGAGCTTACCAAGAGACCCAGTACTTC. This rearrangement joins TRBV7-9 to TRBJ2-5, with 10 bases lining up with TRBD2. V gave up 1 base and J gave up 0 bases; unmatched junction bases: 8. The length of the CDR3 is 18 residues. Germline V CDR1 and CDR2: SEHNR, FQNEAQ (reference sequence).